The entry below describes one TCR beta chain. A single record per CDR3 protein comes from TCRdb applying MiXCR to the RT-PCR reads. The sample lists fewer than 800,000 distinct CDR3 sequences, over 12% occurring once. This CDR3 is built from 11 residues. V lost 7 bases and J 6 bases, leaving 10 bases between the germline ends. Germline CDR1 reads DFQATT; CDR2 reads SNEGSKA (reference sequence). The chain joins TRBV20-1 to TRBJ2-1; D gene unclear. Material: memory CD4+ T cells from blood. The source of this sequence is a female donor in good health, serving as a healthy control. CDR3 sequence reads: CSVAAVNEQFF. The DNA for the CDR3 is TGCAGTGTCGCGGCTGTCAATGAGCAGTTCTTC.